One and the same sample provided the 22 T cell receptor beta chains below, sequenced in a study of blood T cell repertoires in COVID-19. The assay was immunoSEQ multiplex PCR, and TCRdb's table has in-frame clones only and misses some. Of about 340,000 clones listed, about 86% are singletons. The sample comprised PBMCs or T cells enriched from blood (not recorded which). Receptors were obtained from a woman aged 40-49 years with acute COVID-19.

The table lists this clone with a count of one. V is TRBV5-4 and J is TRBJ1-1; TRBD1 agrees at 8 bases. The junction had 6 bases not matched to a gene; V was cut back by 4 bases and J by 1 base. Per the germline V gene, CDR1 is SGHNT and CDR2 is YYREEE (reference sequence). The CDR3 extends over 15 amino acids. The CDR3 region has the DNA TGTGCCAGCAGCCCCAAACAGGGGGGGAACACTGAAGCTTTCTTT. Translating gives CASSPKQGGNTEAFF.

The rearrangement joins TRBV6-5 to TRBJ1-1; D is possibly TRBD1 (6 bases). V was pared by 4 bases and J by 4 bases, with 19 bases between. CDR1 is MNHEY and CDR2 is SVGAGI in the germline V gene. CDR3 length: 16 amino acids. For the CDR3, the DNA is TGTGCCAGCAGTTTCTCAAAACAGGGAAGGGGCACTGAAGCTTTCTTT. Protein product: CASSFSKQGRGTEAFF.

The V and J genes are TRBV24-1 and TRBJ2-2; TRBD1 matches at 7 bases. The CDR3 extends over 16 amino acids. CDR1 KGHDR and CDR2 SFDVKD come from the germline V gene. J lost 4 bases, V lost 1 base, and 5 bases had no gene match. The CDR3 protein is CATSDLGGLGTGELFF. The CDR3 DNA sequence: TGTGCCACCAGTGATTTAGGGGGCCTGGGCACCGGGGAGCTGTTTTTT.

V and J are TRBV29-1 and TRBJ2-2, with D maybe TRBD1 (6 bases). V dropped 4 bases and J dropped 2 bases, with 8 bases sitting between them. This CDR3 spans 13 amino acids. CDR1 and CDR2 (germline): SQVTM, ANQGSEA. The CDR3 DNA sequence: TGCAGCGTTGGACAGGTCAACACCGGGGAGCTGTTTTTT. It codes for CSVGQVNTGELFF.

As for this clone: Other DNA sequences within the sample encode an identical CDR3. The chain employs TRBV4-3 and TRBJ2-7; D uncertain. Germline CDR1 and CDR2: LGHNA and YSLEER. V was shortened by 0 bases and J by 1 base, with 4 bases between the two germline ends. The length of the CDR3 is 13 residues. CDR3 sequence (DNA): TGCGCCAGCAGCCAAGACAGATCCTACGAGCAGTACTTC. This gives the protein CASSQDRSYEQYF.

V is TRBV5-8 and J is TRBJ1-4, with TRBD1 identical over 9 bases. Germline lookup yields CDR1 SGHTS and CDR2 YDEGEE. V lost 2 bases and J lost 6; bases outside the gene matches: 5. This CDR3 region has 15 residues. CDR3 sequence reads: CASSLTGGAHEKLFF. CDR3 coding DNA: TGTGCCAGCAGCTTAACAGGGGGCGCCCATGAAAAACTGTTTTTT. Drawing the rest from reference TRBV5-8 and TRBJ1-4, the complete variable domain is EAGVTQSPTHLIKTRGQQATLRCSPISGHTSVYWYQQALGLGLQFLLWYDEGEERNRGNFPPRFSGRQFPNYSSELNVNALELEDSALYLCASSLTGGAHEKLFFGSGTQLSVL.

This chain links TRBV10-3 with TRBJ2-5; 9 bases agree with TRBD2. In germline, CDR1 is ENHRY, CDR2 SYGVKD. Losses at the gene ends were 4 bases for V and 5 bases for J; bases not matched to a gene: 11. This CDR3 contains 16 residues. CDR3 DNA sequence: TGTGCCATCAGTGTGAGTGCGGGAGGGCCACGGGAGACCCAGTACTTC. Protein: CAISVSAGGPRETQYF.

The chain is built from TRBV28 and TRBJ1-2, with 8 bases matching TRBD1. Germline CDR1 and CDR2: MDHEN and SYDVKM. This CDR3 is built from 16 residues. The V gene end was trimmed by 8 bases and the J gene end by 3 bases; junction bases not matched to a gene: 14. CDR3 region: CASESGGTTGDYGYTF. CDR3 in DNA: TGTGCCAGCGAATCAGGGGGGACGACAGGGGACTATGGCTACACCTTC.

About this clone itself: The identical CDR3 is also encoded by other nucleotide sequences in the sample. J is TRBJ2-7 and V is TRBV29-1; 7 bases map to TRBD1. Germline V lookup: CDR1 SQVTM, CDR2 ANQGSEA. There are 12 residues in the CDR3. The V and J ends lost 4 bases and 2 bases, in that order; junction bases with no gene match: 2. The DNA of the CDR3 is TGCAGCGTTGGGCAGGGGGCCTACGAGCAGTACTTC. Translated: CSVGQGAYEQYF.

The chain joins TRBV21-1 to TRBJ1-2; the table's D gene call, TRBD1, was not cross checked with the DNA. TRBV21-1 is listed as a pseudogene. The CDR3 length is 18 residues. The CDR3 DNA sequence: TGTGCCAGCAGCAATTTTCCCGGGACAGGGGGCTTCGGCTATGGCTACACCTTC. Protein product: CASSNFPGTGGFGYGYTF.

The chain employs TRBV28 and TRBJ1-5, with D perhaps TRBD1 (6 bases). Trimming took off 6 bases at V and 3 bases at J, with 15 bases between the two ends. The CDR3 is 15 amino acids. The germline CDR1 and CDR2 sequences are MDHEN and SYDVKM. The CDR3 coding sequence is TGTGCCAGCAGCCGTGGGACACCTTTCAATCAGCCCCAGCATTTT. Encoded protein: CASSRGTPFNQPQHF. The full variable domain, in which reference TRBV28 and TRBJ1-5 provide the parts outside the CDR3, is DVKVTQSSRYLVKRTGEKVFLECVQDMDHENMFWYRQDPGLGLRLIYFSYDVKMKEKGDIPEGYSVSREKKERFSLILESASTNQTSMYLCASSRGTPFNQPQHFGDGTRLSIL.

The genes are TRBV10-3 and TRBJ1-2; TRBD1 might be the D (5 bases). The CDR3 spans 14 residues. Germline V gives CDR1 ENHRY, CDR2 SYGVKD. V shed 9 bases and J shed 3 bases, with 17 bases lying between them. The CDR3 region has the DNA TGTGCCATTGTTGCGCAGCAGGGTGACTATGGCTACACCTTC. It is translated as CAIVAQQGDYGYTF.

The CDR3 DNA reads as TGTGCCAGCAGCTTAGCCCCAGGGCTAGCGGGAGGACACTCGCAAGAGACCCAGTACTTC. It translates to CASSLAPGLAGGHSQETQYF. V is TRBV7-2 and J is TRBJ2-5; 11 positions match TRBD2. This CDR3 region has 20 residues. Trimming at V came to 0 bases and at J to 2 bases, leaving 14 bases not matched to a gene. Per germline, CDR1 SGHTA and CDR2 FQGNSA.

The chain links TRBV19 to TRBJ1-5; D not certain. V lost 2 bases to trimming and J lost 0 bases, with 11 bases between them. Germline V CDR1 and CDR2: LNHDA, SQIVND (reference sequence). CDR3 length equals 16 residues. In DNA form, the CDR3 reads TGTGCCAGTAGTATACAGGCCAGCAATAGCAATCAGCCCCAGCATTTT. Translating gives CASSIQASNSNQPQHF.

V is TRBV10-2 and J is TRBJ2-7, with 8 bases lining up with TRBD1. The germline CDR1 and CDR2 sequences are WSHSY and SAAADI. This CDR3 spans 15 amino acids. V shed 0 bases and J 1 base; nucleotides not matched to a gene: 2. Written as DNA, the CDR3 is TGCGCCAGCAGTGAGTCGAACAGGGGGTCCTACGAGCAGTACTTC. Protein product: CASSESNRGSYEQYF.

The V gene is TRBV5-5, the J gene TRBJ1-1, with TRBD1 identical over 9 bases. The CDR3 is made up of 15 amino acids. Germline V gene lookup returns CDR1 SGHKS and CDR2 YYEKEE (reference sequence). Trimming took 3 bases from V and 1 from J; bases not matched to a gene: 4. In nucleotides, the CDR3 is TGTGCCAGCAGCTACCGGGACAGGGCGAACACTGAAGCTTTCTTT. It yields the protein CASSYRDRANTEAFF.

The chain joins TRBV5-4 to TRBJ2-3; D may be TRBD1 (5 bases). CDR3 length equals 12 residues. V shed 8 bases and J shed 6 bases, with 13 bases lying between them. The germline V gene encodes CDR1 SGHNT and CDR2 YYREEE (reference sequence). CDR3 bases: TGTGCCAGGGAACCGACAGACGATACGCAGTATTTT. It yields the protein CAREPTDDTQYF.

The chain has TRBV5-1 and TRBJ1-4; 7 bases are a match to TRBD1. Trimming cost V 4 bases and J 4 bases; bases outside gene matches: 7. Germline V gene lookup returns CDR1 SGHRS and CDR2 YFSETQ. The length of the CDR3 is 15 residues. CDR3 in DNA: TGCGCCAGCAGCGTAAAGACAGGGATTAATGAAAAACTGTTTTTT. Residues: CASSVKTGINEKLFF.

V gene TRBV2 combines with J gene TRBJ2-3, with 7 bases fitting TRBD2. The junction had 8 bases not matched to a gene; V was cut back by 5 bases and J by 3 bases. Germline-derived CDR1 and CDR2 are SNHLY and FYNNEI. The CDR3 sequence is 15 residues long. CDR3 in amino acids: CASSIMREKTDTQYF. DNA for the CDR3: TGTGCCAGCAGTATCATGCGGGAGAAAACAGATACGCAGTATTTT.

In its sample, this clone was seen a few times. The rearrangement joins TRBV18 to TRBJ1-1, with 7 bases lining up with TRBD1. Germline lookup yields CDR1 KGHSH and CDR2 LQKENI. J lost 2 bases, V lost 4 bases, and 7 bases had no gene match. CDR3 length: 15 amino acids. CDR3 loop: CASSLHGTANTEAFF. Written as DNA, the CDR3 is TGTGCCAGCTCACTCCATGGGACAGCCAACACTGAAGCTTTCTTT.

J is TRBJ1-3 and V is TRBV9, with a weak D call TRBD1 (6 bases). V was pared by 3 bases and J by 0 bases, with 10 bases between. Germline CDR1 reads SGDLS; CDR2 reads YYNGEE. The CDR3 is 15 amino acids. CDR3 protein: CASSARDTSGNTIYF. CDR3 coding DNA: TGTGCCAGCAGCGCGAGGGACACCTCTGGAAACACCATATATTTT.

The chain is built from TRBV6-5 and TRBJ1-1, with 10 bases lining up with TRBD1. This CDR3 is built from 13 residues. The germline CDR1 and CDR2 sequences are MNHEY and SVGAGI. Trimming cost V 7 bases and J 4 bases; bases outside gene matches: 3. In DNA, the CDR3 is TGTGCCAGCACCAGGACAGGGGGCACTGAAGCTTTCTTT. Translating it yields CASTRTGGTEAFF.